The clone carrying this TCR beta chain turned up a few times. Its antigen is not known. Peripheral blood and lesional scalp punch biopsies were taken from alopecia areata patients. PBMCs provided sorted CD4+ and CD8+ T cells. The data derive from a study of CD8+ T cells in alopecia areata. Study details: A 6-month off-drug phase came after tofacitinib, which had lasted 6 to 18 months.

General study results and limits: Elevated clonality characterized lesional scalp relative to normal scalp, particularly in alopecia totalis/universalis.

The sequencing template was cDNA reverse transcribed from extracted RNA. Method: immunoSEQ multiplex PCR; TCRdb's copy keeps in-frame clones and lacks some. This repertoire shows a few hundred thousand clones, roughly two thirds found once; its top ten account for around 1.2%. The clonotype was recovered from a human donor with alopecia areata. The sequences come from CD4+ T cells sorted from blood, collected at week 0.

The CDR3 DNA is TGCAGCTGGGCCCAGGGAGGTGAAAATACGCAGTATTTT. Its protein product is CSWAQGGENTQYF. The chain carries TRBV29-1 and TRBJ2-3, with D perhaps TRBD2 (6 bases). This CDR3 has 13 amino acids. Germline V lookup: CDR1 SQVTM, CDR2 ANQGSEA. Trimming shortened V by 8 bases and J by 7 bases, and 19 bases separated the two germline ends.